The rows below give T cell receptor beta chains drawn from one sample of a study of T cell responses to AZD1222 COVID-19 vaccine. TCRdb's table, derived via immunoSEQ multiplex PCR, lists solely in-frame clones and lacks some. Among more than 140,000 clones, about 91% were seen once, and the ten largest hold 3% to 4%. Material: peripheral blood, obtained on day 0 of MenACWY control vaccination. These receptors all come from an adult in good health. Both conserved end residues are part of each CDR3. The order of the fields is clone size, J gene, D gene, V gene, CDR3 protein, CDR3 DNA. The D gene is left open where the match is weak. Size tells how often a clone was seen (once, few, many) or the class of an expanded clone, and some rows leave it out.

clone_size: .
j_call: TRBJ2-2
d_call: .
v_call: TRBV12-3/TRBV12-4
cdr3_aa: CASSFSQPGELFF
cdr3_nt: TGTGCCAGCAGTTTTTCGCAGCCCGGGGAGCTGTTTTTT

clone_size: .
j_call: TRBJ2-7
d_call: .
v_call: TRBV6-5
cdr3_aa: CASRTDRSFSYEQYF
cdr3_nt: TGTGCCAGCAGGACCGACAGGTCTTTCTCCTACGAGCAGTACTTC

clone_size: .
j_call: TRBJ1-1
d_call: .
v_call: TRBV5-5
cdr3_aa: CASDRTGGDTEAFF
cdr3_nt: TGTGCCAGCGACCGTACCGGGGGCGACACTGAAGCTTTCTTT

clone_size: .
j_call: TRBJ1-6
d_call: .
v_call: TRBV24-1
cdr3_aa: CATSEQQGSPLHF
cdr3_nt: TGTGCCACCAGTGAGCAACAGGGTTCACCCCTCCACTTT

clone_size: .
j_call: TRBJ1-6
d_call: .
v_call: TRBV5-4
cdr3_aa: CASSLASGWSSPLHF
cdr3_nt: TGTGCCAGCAGCTTGGCCTCAGGGTGGTCTTCACCCCTCCACTTT

clone_size: .
j_call: TRBJ2-7
d_call: .
v_call: TRBV10-3
cdr3_aa: CAISDSRYEQYF
cdr3_nt: TGTGCCATCAGTGATTCTCGATACGAGCAGTACTTC

clone_size: .
j_call: TRBJ1-1
d_call: .
v_call: TRBV12-3/TRBV12-4
cdr3_aa: CASSLHRNTEAFF
cdr3_nt: TGTGCCAGCAGCCTACACAGGAACACTGAAGCTTTCTTT

clone_size: many
j_call: TRBJ2-3
d_call: .
v_call: TRBV11-3
cdr3_aa: CASSQSTDTQYF
cdr3_nt: TGTGCCAGCAGCCAAAGCACAGATACGCAGTATTTT

clone_size: few
j_call: TRBJ2-5
d_call: TRBD2
v_call: TRBV30
cdr3_aa: CAWSVIGRGLAGKETQYF
cdr3_nt: TGTGCCTGGAGTGTAATTGGGAGGGGACTAGCGGGAAAAGAGACCCAGTACTTC

clone_size: .
j_call: TRBJ2-2
d_call: TRBD2
v_call: TRBV27
cdr3_aa: CASSLLAGWGTGELFF
cdr3_nt: TGTGCCAGCAGTCTACTAGCGGGGTGGGGAACCGGGGAGCTGTTTTTT

clone_size: .
j_call: TRBJ1-2
d_call: .
v_call: TRBV5-1
cdr3_aa: CASSLGDVTDYGYTF
cdr3_nt: TGCGCCAGCAGCTTGGGGGACGTTACGGACTATGGCTACACCTTC

clone_size: .
j_call: TRBJ1-6
d_call: .
v_call: TRBV6-5
cdr3_aa: CASSLHPRGNSPLHF
cdr3_nt: TGTGCCAGCAGTTTGCACCCTCGGGGTAATTCACCCCTCCACTTT

clone_size: .
j_call: TRBJ1-2
d_call: .
v_call: TRBV2
cdr3_aa: CASSEAVYGYTF
cdr3_nt: TGTGCCAGCAGTGAAGCCGTCTATGGCTACACCTTC

clone_size: once
j_call: TRBJ1-3
d_call: .
v_call: TRBV6-6
cdr3_aa: CASSLQGVLRNTIYF
cdr3_nt: TGTGCCAGCAGTCTACAGGGAGTCCTAAGAAACACCATATATTTT

clone_size: .
j_call: TRBJ1-2
d_call: .
v_call: TRBV7-9
cdr3_aa: CASSIPEGDYGYTF
cdr3_nt: TGTGCCAGCAGCATCCCCGAGGGGGACTATGGCTACACCTTC

clone_size: .
j_call: TRBJ2-3
d_call: TRBD2
v_call: TRBV24-1
cdr3_aa: CATTQGAGGSTDTQYF
cdr3_nt: TGTGCCACCACCCAAGGCGCGGGAGGCAGCACAGATACGCAGTATTTT

clone_size: .
j_call: TRBJ2-5
d_call: .
v_call: TRBV19
cdr3_aa: CASRPRERRETQYF
cdr3_nt: TGTGCCAGTAGGCCGAGGGAGCGTCGAGAGACCCAGTACTTC

clone_size: .
j_call: TRBJ2-5
d_call: .
v_call: TRBV7-2
cdr3_aa: CASSLVRRQETQYF
cdr3_nt: TGTGCCAGCAGCTTAGTTAGGCGACAAGAGACCCAGTACTTC

clone_size: .
j_call: TRBJ2-7
d_call: TRBD2
v_call: TRBV30
cdr3_aa: CAWGRLAAYEQYF
cdr3_nt: TGTGCCTGGGGACGACTAGCCGCTTACGAGCAGTACTTC

clone_size: .
j_call: TRBJ1-4
d_call: .
v_call: TRBV3-1/TRBV3-2
cdr3_aa: CASSTRTGTNEKLFF
cdr3_nt: TGTGCCAGCAGCACTCGGACGGGAACTAATGAAAAACTGTTTTTT

clone_size: .
j_call: TRBJ1-2
d_call: TRBD1
v_call: TRBV4-1
cdr3_aa: CASSQEGTDYGYTF
cdr3_nt: TGCGCCAGCAGCCAAGAAGGGACAGACTATGGCTACACCTTC

clone_size: .
j_call: TRBJ2-7
d_call: .
v_call: TRBV7-9
cdr3_aa: CASSLSYEQYF
cdr3_nt: TGTGCCAGCAGCTTAAGCTACGAGCAGTACTTC

clone_size: few
j_call: TRBJ2-7
d_call: TRBD1
v_call: TRBV18
cdr3_aa: CASSPILTGSDEQYF
cdr3_nt: TGTGCCAGCTCACCGATACTGACAGGGTCCGACGAGCAGTACTTC

clone_size: .
j_call: TRBJ1-5
d_call: TRBD1
v_call: TRBV19
cdr3_aa: CASSGQADQPQHF
cdr3_nt: TGTGCCAGTAGCGGACAGGCCGATCAGCCCCAGCATTTT

clone_size: .
j_call: TRBJ2-5
d_call: TRBD1
v_call: TRBV5-1
cdr3_aa: CASSLIGTGAQETQYF
cdr3_nt: TGCGCCAGCAGCTTGATCGGGACAGGGGCCCAAGAGACCCAGTACTTC

clone_size: .
j_call: TRBJ2-7
d_call: .
v_call: TRBV6-6
cdr3_aa: CASSYLRTGKYEQYF
cdr3_nt: TGTGCCAGCAGTTACTTAAGAACGGGGAAGTACGAGCAGTACTTC

clone_size: once
j_call: TRBJ2-2
d_call: .
v_call: TRBV29-1
cdr3_aa: CSVEWDSNTGELFF
cdr3_nt: TGCAGCGTTGAGTGGGACTCGAACACCGGGGAGCTGTTTTTT

clone_size: .
j_call: TRBJ2-7
d_call: TRBD2
v_call: TRBV7-3
cdr3_aa: CASSLGTSGTYEQYF
cdr3_nt: TGTGCCAGCAGCTTGGGGACTAGCGGGACCTACGAGCAGTACTTC

clone_size: .
j_call: TRBJ2-7
d_call: .
v_call: TRBV18
cdr3_aa: CASSPGIGEQYF
cdr3_nt: TGTGCCAGCTCACCCGGGATCGGGGAGCAGTACTTC

clone_size: once
j_call: TRBJ2-2
d_call: .
v_call: TRBV7-8
cdr3_aa: CASSLAWQGSTGELFF
cdr3_nt: TGTGCCAGCAGCTTAGCCTGGCAGGGGAGCACCGGGGAGCTGTTTTTT

clone_size: .
j_call: TRBJ2-3
d_call: .
v_call: TRBV10-1
cdr3_aa: CASAHAQYF
cdr3_nt: TGCGCCAGCGCCCACGCGCAGTATTTT

clone_size: .
j_call: TRBJ2-1
d_call: .
v_call: TRBV6-1
cdr3_aa: CASSENIGGWVSEQFF
cdr3_nt: TGTGCCAGCAGTGAAAACATTGGGGGTTGGGTGAGTGAGCAGTTCTTC

clone_size: .
j_call: TRBJ2-7
d_call: .
v_call: TRBV2
cdr3_aa: CASSEGRQFSYEQYF
cdr3_nt: TGTGCCAGCAGTGAGGGAAGACAGTTCTCCTACGAGCAGTACTTC